A selection of T cell receptor beta chains follows, all from one sample in a study of CD8+CD57+ T cells in acquired aplastic anemia. MiXCR, run by TCRdb on the reads, gives a single entry per CDR3 protein. Altogether about 180,000 distinct CDR3 sequences are present, 48% being singletons, with the ten largest covering about 2%. The material sequenced was sorted CD4+, CD8+, or CD8+CD57+ T cells (not recorded which) from PBMCs. Receptors originate from a human donor with aplastic anemia. Both conserved end residues are part of each CDR3. D genes are given only for firm matches. Not all rows give a size; the values are once, few, many and, for expanded clones, a class.

j_call: TRBJ2-2; d_call: .; v_call: TRBV29-1; clone_size: .; cdr3_nt: TGCAGCACCAACACCGGGGAGCTGTTTTTT; cdr3_aa: CSTNTGELFF
j_call: TRBJ2-7; d_call: TRBD2; v_call: TRBV20-1; clone_size: .; cdr3_nt: TGCAGTGCCCGAGGGGGTAGCGGGAGCACCTACGAGCAGTACTTC; cdr3_aa: CSARGGSGSTYEQYF
j_call: TRBJ1-2; d_call: TRBD1; v_call: TRBV5-1; clone_size: .; cdr3_nt: TGCGCCAGCAGCTTGGAACAGGGGACTGGCTACACCTTC; cdr3_aa: CASSLEQGTGYTF
j_call: TRBJ2-1; d_call: TRBD2; v_call: TRBV15; clone_size: .; cdr3_nt: TGTGCCACCAGCAGAGAAGGACTAGCGGAACCCGAGAGCGCCTACAATGAGCAGTTCTTC; cdr3_aa: CATSREGLAEPESAYNEQFF
j_call: TRBJ1-2; d_call: .; v_call: TRBV29-1; clone_size: once; cdr3_nt: TGCAGCACCACTAGCGGGGGGATAGCTAACTATGGCTACACCTTC; cdr3_aa: CSTTSGGIANYGYTF
j_call: TRBJ2-7; d_call: .; v_call: TRBV11-3; clone_size: .; cdr3_nt: TGTGCCATCTCCCGGCGTGCAATGAGCTCCTACGAGCAGTACTTC; cdr3_aa: CAISRRAMSSYEQYF
j_call: TRBJ2-1; d_call: .; v_call: TRBV9; clone_size: many; cdr3_nt: TGTGCCAGCAGCGTAGTCGCGGTCTCCTACAATGAGCAGTTCTTC; cdr3_aa: CASSVVAVSYNEQFF
j_call: TRBJ2-7; d_call: .; v_call: TRBV24-1; clone_size: few; cdr3_nt: TGTGCCACCAGTGATCGGTTACGGGTACACGAGCAGTACTTT; cdr3_aa: CATSDRLRVHEQYF
j_call: TRBJ1-1; d_call: .; v_call: TRBV20-1; clone_size: many; cdr3_nt: TGCAGTGCTAGAGATAGGCGGGCCAACACTGAAGCTTTCTTT; cdr3_aa: CSARDRRANTEAFF
j_call: TRBJ2-7; d_call: TRBD2; v_call: TRBV10-3; clone_size: .; cdr3_nt: TGTGCCATCAGTGAGGTTAGCGGGAGCTCCTACGAGCAGTACTTC; cdr3_aa: CAISEVSGSSYEQYF
j_call: TRBJ1-1; d_call: .; v_call: TRBV19; clone_size: .; cdr3_nt: TGTGCCAGTAGTATAGTGGTAGGGGCGAACACTGAAGCTTTCTTT; cdr3_aa: CASSIVVGANTEAFF
j_call: TRBJ1-2; d_call: TRBD1; v_call: TRBV2; clone_size: .; cdr3_nt: TGTGCCAGCAGTGTTCGGACAGGGGGGAGCTACACCTTC; cdr3_aa: CASSVRTGGSYTF